This T cell receptor (beta chain) was sequenced during a study of blood T cell repertoires in COVID-19. At the level of the study: Nucleic acid was either cDNA or gDNA, and it came from T cells, B-cell-depleted T cells, or PBMCs.

This clone was seen a handful of times. Profiled with immunoSEQ multiplex PCR; TCRdb holds only in-frame clones, not every one. The sample shows more than 100,000 clones, 84% of them seen only once. Between the trimmed V and J ends, which lost 0 bases and 1 base, there was a span of 9 bases. CDR3 length: 15 residues. Germline lookup yields CDR1 LNHNV and CDR2 YYDKDF (reference sequence). The TCR was taken from a human donor in a cohort sampled during active COVID-19. The specimen was peripheral blood. The V gene is TRBV15, the J gene TRBJ1-1; D may be TRBD1 (6 bases). For the CDR3, the DNA is TGTGCCACCAGCAGAGATGCAGGGGCGAACACTGAAGCTTTCTTT. This sequence encodes CATSRDAGANTEAFF.